These 24 T cell receptor beta chains were all obtained from the same sample, sequenced in a study of CD8 T cells in ankylosing spondylitis. TCRdb re-called the 5' RACE reads through MiXCR, storing one row per CDR3 protein. There are roughly 230,000 distinct CDR3 sequences in the sample; 18% occur only once, and approximately 32% lies in the top ten. Sequencing was performed on blood, either unsorted or a sorted T cell fraction (not recorded which). These receptors all come from a male donor with ankylosing spondylitis or in good health (not recorded which).

The chain uses TRBV21-1 and TRBJ1-2; TRBD1 reflects the table's D call only, with no check against the DNA. TRBV21-1 is an annotated pseudogene. The CDR3 sequence is 15 residues long. This CDR3 is CASSINRRTDYGYTF. The CDR3 nucleotides read TGTGCCAGCAGCATTAACAGGAGAACGGATTATGGCTACACCTTC.

J is TRBJ1-5 and V is TRBV7-9; D is ambiguous. This CDR3 has 15 residues. V was trimmed by 0 bases and J by 0 bases, leaving 6 bases between them. Germline CDR1 is SEHNR and CDR2 is FQNEAQ (reference sequence). As DNA, the CDR3 is TGTGCCAGCAGCTTAGCCATTGATAGCAATCAGCCCCAGCATTTT. It codes for CASSLAIDSNQPQHF.

The gene calls are TRBV10-3 and TRBJ2-2; TRBD2 matches at 10 bases. This CDR3 spans 15 amino acids. The V gene's germline CDR1 is ENHRY and CDR2 SYGVKD. The junction had 2 bases not matched to a gene; V was cut back by 2 bases and J by 5 bases. CDR3 sequence (DNA): TGTGCCATCAGTGAGGGACTAGCGGAAACCGGGGAGCTGTTTTTT. Amino acids: CAISEGLAETGELFF.

This clonotype was observed a handful of times. The rearrangement links TRBV6-1 to TRBJ2-7, with D unclear. Trimming took off 7 bases at V and 5 bases at J, with 15 bases between the two ends. This CDR3 has 13 residues. The germline gives CDR1 MNHNS, CDR2 SASEGT. This chain's CDR3 is CASIRPGAHEQYF. The CDR3 DNA is TGTGCCAGCATTCGACCCGGAGCCCACGAGCAGTACTTC.

The V and J genes are TRBV20-1 and TRBJ1-6; 8 nucleotides align to TRBD1. The CDR3 spans 15 residues. V lost 3 bases to trimming and J lost 10 bases; unmatched junction nucleotides: 11. Germline V CDR1 and CDR2: DFQATT, SNEGSKA (reference sequence). The CDR3 DNA reads TGCAGTGCTAGCCGCTCTGACAGGGGCGGATCACCCCTCCACTTT. The encoded protein is CSASRSDRGGSPLHF.

The V call is TRBV18, the J call TRBJ2-7; 11 bases map to TRBD2. CDR3 size: 17 residues. Germline V lookup: CDR1 KGHSH, CDR2 LQKENI. V shed 2 bases and J 4 bases; nucleotides not matched to a gene: 10. The CDR3 DNA reads TGTGCCAGCTCACCAGGAGAACTAGCGGGAGTGTATTACGAGCAGTACTTC. It specifies CASSPGELAGVYYEQYF. Full variable domain (outside the CDR3, taken from reference TRBV18 and TRBJ2-7): NAGVMQNPRHLVRRRGQEARLRCSPMKGHSHVYWYRQLPEEGLKFMVYLQKENIIDESGMPKERFSAEFPKEGPSILRIQQVVRGDSAAYFCASSPGELAGVYYEQYFGPGTRLTVT.

This clonotype has just a few counts. The rearrangement joins TRBV20-1 to TRBJ2-1, with D perhaps matching TRBD2 (6 bases). V was trimmed by 0 bases and J by 12 bases, leaving 6 bases between them. Per germline, CDR1 DFQATT and CDR2 SNEGSKA (reference sequence). This CDR3 has 10 residues. CDR3 loop: CSARDSGQFF. DNA of the CDR3: TGCAGTGCTAGAGATAGCGGGCAGTTCTTC.

A few counts support this clonotype. The J gene is TRBJ1-5, the V gene TRBV6-2 or TRBV6-3; D might be TRBD1 (6 bases). The CDR3 is made up of 17 amino acids. Germline CDR1 and CDR2: MNHEY and SVGEGT. V gave up 4 bases and J gave up 0 bases, with 16 bases separating them. This CDR3 reads CASSFTRTDYSNQPQHF. DNA for the CDR3: TGTGCCAGCAGTTTCACACGGACAGATTATAGCAATCAGCCCCAGCATTTT.

In its sample, this clonotype was seen many times. J is TRBJ2-7 and V is TRBV27; D is possibly TRBD2 (5 bases). Germline assignment: CDR1 MNHEY and CDR2 SMNVEV (reference sequence). The CDR3 consists of 13 residues. V was shortened by 5 bases and J by 0 bases, with 8 bases between the two germline ends. CDR3 bases: TGTGCCAGCAGTCCGGGAAACTCCTACGAGCAGTACTTC. It encodes CASSPGNSYEQYF.

The chain has TRBV6-2 or TRBV6-3 and TRBJ2-1; 15 bases are a match to TRBD2. Per the germline V gene, CDR1 is MNHEY and CDR2 is SVGEGT. The CDR3 loop spans 19 amino acids. The junction had 7 bases not matched to a gene; V was cut back by 2 bases and J by 2 bases. The CDR3 DNA is TGTGCCAGCAGTTACCGGTGGACTAGCGGGAGGGAACCCTACAATGAGCAGTTCTTC. Amino acids: CASSYRWTSGREPYNEQFF.

In DNA, the CDR3 is TGCGCCAGCAGCCAAGATTTGTGGGGCTTCGAGCAGTACTTC. It yields the protein CASSQDLWGFEQYF. The rearrangement links TRBV4-3 to TRBJ2-7, with a tentative D call TRBD1 (5 bases). CDR3 size: 14 residues. Germline CDR1 reads LGHNA; CDR2 reads YSLEER. V lost 0 bases and J 6 bases, leaving 12 bases between the germline ends.

The chain couples TRBV12-3 or TRBV12-4 to TRBJ2-7; TRBD2 matches at 9 bases. The CDR3 runs 15 residues. The trim removed 6 bases at V and 5 bases at J, leaving 11 bases unmatched. The CDR3 region is CASSRTSGWANEQYF. The CDR3 region has the DNA TGTGCCAGCAGCCGAACTAGCGGGTGGGCCAACGAGCAGTACTTC.

The chain is built from TRBV7-2 and TRBJ2-1; the D is unclear. V shed 5 bases and J shed 12 bases, with 14 bases lying between them. There are 12 residues in the CDR3. Germline V lookup: CDR1 SGHTA, CDR2 FQGNSA. CDR3 protein: CASSPSEDPQFF. CDR3 in DNA: TGTGCCAGCAGCCCGAGTGAGGACCCGCAGTTCTTC.

This clonotype was picked up a small number of times. The chain joins TRBV28 to TRBJ2-7; 7 bases are shared with TRBD1. CDR3 length equals 16 residues. Per the germline V gene, CDR1 is MDHEN and CDR2 is SYDVKM. Unmatched junction bases numbered 10, after V lost 2 bases and J lost 3 bases. CDR3 amino acids: CASSLGRDRVYYEQYF. The CDR3 DNA sequence: TGTGCCAGCAGTTTAGGCCGGGACAGAGTTTACTACGAGCAGTACTTC.

This clonotype was seen a handful of times. This chain connects TRBV6-5 to TRBJ2-7; D ambiguous. V lost 2 bases, J lost 6 bases, and 14 bases lay in between. Germline CDR1 and CDR2: MNHEY and SVGAGI. This CDR3 contains 14 residues. The CDR3 sequence: CASSYGAIGVEQYF. The CDR3 DNA sequence: TGTGCCAGCAGTTACGGAGCGATTGGAGTCGAGCAGTACTTC.

Many counts were recorded for this clonotype. The chain employs TRBV5-1 and TRBJ2-1, with D maybe TRBD2 (6 bases). Germline V gene data show CDR1 as SGHRS and CDR2 as YFSETQ. V lost 0 bases and J 8 bases, leaving 6 bases between the germline ends. CDR3 length: 12 amino acids. In nucleotides, the CDR3 is TGCGCCAGCAGCTTGGCGGGGGATGAGCAGTTCTTC. Protein product: CASSLAGDEQFF. Looking up the rest from reference TRBV5-1 and TRBJ2-1 gives the full variable domain: KAGVTQTPRYLIKTRGQQVTLSCSPISGHRSVSWYQQTPGQGLQFLFEYFSETQRNKGNFPGRFSGRQFSNSRSEMNVSTLELGDSALYLCASSLAGDEQFFGPGTRLTVL.

This clonotype was picked up a small number of times. The gene calls are TRBV12-3 or TRBV12-4 and TRBJ2-5; D remains unclear. V lost 3 bases and J lost 4, with 6 bases in between. This CDR3 contains 12 residues. As DNA, the CDR3 is TGTGCCAGCAGTTTTGTGGCAGAGACCCAGTACTTC. Translation: CASSFVAETQYF.

The rearrangement uses TRBV19 and TRBJ2-2; possible D gene TRBD2, 6 bases. Germline V lookup: CDR1 LNHDA, CDR2 SQIVND (reference sequence). This CDR3 is 17 amino acids long. V lost 2 bases, J lost 7 bases, and 20 bases lay in between. CDR3 in amino acids: CASSIRLEASAGGELFF. The DNA of the CDR3 is TGTGCCAGTAGTATAAGGCTTGAAGCTAGCGCTGGCGGGGAGCTGTTTTTT.

This clonotype occurred a few times. V gene TRBV4-3 combines with J gene TRBJ1-2, with 8 bases matching TRBD1. V dropped 1 base and J dropped 0; count of bases not matched to a gene: 7. The CDR3 spans 17 residues. Per germline, CDR1 LGHNA and CDR2 YSLEER. For the CDR3, the DNA is TGCGCCAGCAGCCAAGGCGACAGGGGACCTTCTAACTATGGCTACACCTTC. Amino acid sequence: CASSQGDRGPSNYGYTF.

This rearrangement joins TRBV27 to TRBJ2-6; perhaps D is TRBD1 or TRBD2 (6 bases each). The CDR3 has 14 amino acids. Trimming took 7 bases from V and 4 from J, leaving 11 bases between them. CDR1 MNHEY and CDR2 SMNVEV come from the germline V gene (reference sequence). The chain's CDR3 is CASNRGAGANVLTF. The CDR3 DNA reads TGTGCCAGCAATAGGGGGGCCGGGGCCAACGTCCTGACTTTC.

The table lists this clonotype with many counts. The chain is built from TRBV29-1 and TRBJ2-7, with TRBD2 as a possible D gene (5 bases). Germline V gene sequence: CDR1 SQVTM, CDR2 ANQGSEA. The CDR3 extends over 12 amino acids. V was clipped by 6 bases and J by 2 bases, with 11 bases between them. The CDR3 loop is CSVLSGPYEQYF. The CDR3 DNA reads TGCAGCGTCTTAAGCGGCCCCTACGAGCAGTACTTC.

This clonotype was seen a few times. The rearrangement joins TRBV15 to TRBJ2-7, with D perhaps matching TRBD2 (5 bases). V was shortened by 5 bases and J by 0 bases, with 14 bases between the two germline ends. In germline, CDR1 is LNHNV, CDR2 YYDKDF (reference sequence). This CDR3 region has 15 residues. CDR3 DNA: TGTGCCACCAGCCCGAGCGGAATCTCCTCCTACGAGCAGTACTTC. Amino acid sequence: CATSPSGISSYEQYF.

The table lists this clonotype with a few counts. V gene TRBV6-1 combines with J gene TRBJ2-1; 9 bases are shared with TRBD1. The CDR3 sequence is 15 residues long. Germline V gene sequence: CDR1 MNHNS, CDR2 SASEGT. V lost 6 bases to trimming and J lost 5 bases; unmatched junction nucleotides: 8. The CDR3 nucleotides are TGTGCCAGCAGACCTGGGACAGGGTTTGACAATGAGCAGTTCTTC. Translation: CASRPGTGFDNEQFF.

The chain recombines TRBV27 with TRBJ2-2, with D possibly TRBD1 on 5 matching bases. The CDR3 runs 15 residues. V was trimmed by 5 bases and J by 3 bases, leaving 13 bases between them. Per the germline V gene, CDR1 is MNHEY and CDR2 is SMNVEV (reference sequence). CDR3 coding DNA: TGTGCCAGCAGTACCATGGGGCCCTACACCGGGGAGCTGTTTTTT. Protein sequence: CASSTMGPYTGELFF.